A single sample gave rise to the 20 T cell receptor beta chains below, sequenced in a study of identical twins. TCRdb re-analysed the 5' RACE reads in MiXCR, keeping a single row per CDR3 protein. Among some 1,700,000 distinct CDR3 sequences listed, more than 30% were seen once. Material: cord blood. These receptors were obtained from a newborn girl in good health.

The chain links TRBV6-2 or TRBV6-3 to TRBJ1-2; possible D gene TRBD1, 5 bases. CDR3 size: 14 residues. Trimming took 2 bases from V and 2 from J, leaving 9 bases between them. Germline V gene sequence: CDR1 MNHEY, CDR2 SVGEGT. CDR3 DNA: TGTGCCAGCAGTTACCGACAGTCCAACTATGGCTACACCTTC. Its translation is CASSYRQSNYGYTF.

There are many counts of this clonotype. The chain has TRBV14 and TRBJ1-4, with no clear D. The ends were cut back, 3 bases at V and 4 bases at J, with 3 bases in the middle. The CDR3 is 12 residues long. In germline, CDR1 is SGHDN, CDR2 FVKESK. In nucleotides, the CDR3 is TGTGCCAGCAGCCAGAATAATGAAAAACTGTTTTTT. This codes for CASSQNNEKLFF.

The V gene is TRBV20-1, the J gene TRBJ2-5; D is undetermined. Germline assignment: CDR1 DFQATT and CDR2 SNEGSKA (reference sequence). The CDR3 runs 17 residues. Trimming took 3 bases from V and 1 from J, leaving 21 bases between them. The CDR3, as DNA: TGCAGTGCTAGCCCTAAACGGGCCCGAGATCGCCAAGAGACCCAGTACTTC. It codes for CSASPKRARDRQETQYF.

The chain uses TRBV9 and TRBJ2-3, with a possible D match to TRBD2 (6 bases). This CDR3 contains 14 residues. V lost 0 bases and J lost 6, with 11 bases in between. Germline V gene lookup returns CDR1 SGDLS and CDR2 YYNGEE. CDR3 protein: CASSVDGSLDTQYF. CDR3 in DNA: TGTGCCAGCAGCGTAGACGGGAGTTTGGATACGCAGTATTTT.

The CDR3 here is CASSPRTSYVSHEQYF. The DNA for the CDR3 is TGTGCCAGCAGCCCCAGGACTAGCTACGTTTCCCACGAGCAGTACTTC. The chain employs TRBV6-6 and TRBJ2-7, with 8 bases identical to TRBD2. Germline CDR1 is MNHNY and CDR2 is SVGAGI (reference sequence). The ends lost 6 bases at V and 5 bases at J; junction bases unmatched: 15. This CDR3 has 16 amino acids.

This chain joins TRBV7-9 and TRBJ1-2; D is ambiguous. This CDR3 is built from 12 residues. The germline CDR1 and CDR2 sequences are SEHNR and FQNEAQ (reference sequence). The V end was cut by 7 bases, the J end by 8 bases, with 14 bases between. The chain's CDR3 is CASTPELGGYTF. Here the CDR3 DNA reads TGTGCCAGCACCCCCGAGTTGGGCGGCTACACCTTC.

About this clonotype itself: This sequence may be a read error, since a much larger clone differs from it by one base. This sequence joins TRBV20-1 and TRBJ2-1, with D tentatively TRBD1 (7 bases). CDR1 is DFQATT and CDR2 is SNEGSKA in the germline V gene (reference sequence). The CDR3 has 14 amino acids. In DNA, the CDR3 is TGCAGTGCTAGAGCAGGGGGACTTTACAATGAGCACTTCTTC. Amino acids: CSARAGGLYNEHFF.

This clonotype was detected only a few times. The chain recombines TRBV20-1 with TRBJ1-5, with D unclear. The CDR3 loop spans 14 amino acids. The germline V gene has CDR1 DFQATT and CDR2 SNEGSKA (reference sequence). V was pared by 1 base and J by 3 bases, with 10 bases between. CDR3 amino acids: CSARAVAYNQPQHF. CDR3 bases: TGCAGTGCTAGAGCGGTGGCGTACAATCAGCCCCAGCATTTT.

For this clonotype: An end of the junction does not agree with germline; a read error may underlie this. This chain links TRBV4-2 with TRBJ2-3; D perhaps matches TRBD1 (6 bases). CDR1 is LGHNA, CDR2 YNFKEQ, per germline. The CDR3 consists of 16 residues. The CDR3 is CASSQGDWTAKDAQYF. CDR3 DNA: TGTGCCAGCAGCCAAGGTGATTGGACAGCCAAAGATGCGCAGTATTTT.

This clonotype was recorded at least ten times. The chain is built from TRBV12-3 or TRBV12-4 and TRBJ1-1, with 8 bases lining up with TRBD1. This CDR3 region has 14 residues. V dropped 5 bases and J dropped 1; count of bases not matched to a gene: 3. The CDR3, as DNA: TGTGCCAGCAGTACAGGACAGGGGAACACTGAAGCTTTCTTT. It encodes CASSTGQGNTEAFF.

A remark on this clonotype: A junction boundary mismatches the germline segment, possibly from a read error. The CDR3: CASSQKAGGTEAFF. The DNA of the CDR3 is TGTGCCAGTAGCCAAAAAGCAGGGGGCACTGAAGCTTTCTTT. This chain links TRBV4-2 with TRBJ1-1; 7 positions match TRBD1. This CDR3 has 14 amino acids. Germline V gene sequence: CDR1 LGHNA, CDR2 YNFKEQ.

Remarks on this clonotype: One end of the junction is discordant with germline, which a read error may explain. The chain recombines TRBV29-1 with TRBJ1-5; a weak D match, TRBD1 (6 bases). Per germline, CDR1 SQVTM and CDR2 ANQGSEA. This CDR3 contains 15 residues. As DNA, the CDR3 is TGCAGCGTTGTTATCCCACAGGGTAAGGAGCAGCCCCGGCATTTT. Protein sequence: CSVVIPQGKEQPRHF.

This clonotype has more than one count but fewer than ten. J is TRBJ2-7 and V is TRBV5-1; 10 bases are shared with TRBD2. CDR3 size: 18 residues. The germline gives CDR1 SGHRS, CDR2 YFSETQ. Germline trimming cut 1 base from V and 0 bases from J; bases unmatched to any gene: 10. The CDR3 region is CASSLIASGSFSSYEQYF. DNA of the CDR3: TGCGCCAGCAGCTTGATCGCTAGCGGGAGCTTCAGCTCCTACGAGCAGTACTTC.

This chain connects TRBV20-1 to TRBJ1-6; 7 bases fit TRBD1. Germline-derived CDR1 and CDR2 are DFQATT and SNEGSKA (reference sequence). After removal of 4 bases from V and 6 bases from J, the junction contained 12 bases not matched to a gene. CDR3 size: 16 residues. The CDR3 DNA sequence: TGCAGTGCTACCAGGGGGACAACTACGGGTAATTCACCCCTCCACTTT. Its protein is CSATRGTTTGNSPLHF.

This clonotype was picked up a small number of times. The genes are TRBV10-2 and TRBJ2-7; D call uncertain. Germline V lookup: CDR1 WSHSY, CDR2 SAAADI. CDR3 length: 11 amino acids. The V end was cut by 8 bases, the J end by 3 bases, with 8 bases between. The CDR3 DNA follows: TGCGCCAGCGTACAAGACTACGAGCAGTACTTC. This encodes CASVQDYEQYF.

V usage is TRBV5-1 and J usage is TRBJ2-3; 8 positions agree with TRBD1. The CDR3 is 15 residues long. With 0 bases clipped from V and 5 bases from J, the junction kept 5 bases outside the gene matches. Germline-derived CDR1 and CDR2 are SGHRS and YFSETQ. The CDR3 sequence is CASSLAVDRGDTQYF. The CDR3 DNA reads as TGCGCCAGCAGCTTGGCCGTAGACAGGGGAGATACGCAGTATTTT.

This clonotype was recorded a few times. The chain employs TRBV28 and TRBJ1-2; 9 bases fit TRBD1. The CDR3 runs 13 residues. V was clipped by 6 bases and J by 8 bases; unmatched bases: 7. Germline CDR1 MDHEN, CDR2 SYDVKM. The CDR3 DNA reads as TGTGCCAGCAGAAAGGGACAGGGAGGAGGCTACACCTTC. Translation gives CASRKGQGGGYTF.

This clonotype turned up a few times. The V gene is TRBV4-1, the J gene TRBJ2-5; TRBD2 matches 7 bases. There are 17 residues in the CDR3. Trimming cost V 3 bases and J 1 base; bases outside gene matches: 11. In germline, CDR1 is MGHRA, CDR2 YSYEKL. CDR3 nucleotides: TGCGCCAGCAGCCAGTTAGATAGCGGGCCCAGCCAAGAGACCCAGTACTTC. Protein: CASSQLDSGPSQETQYF.

This chain connects TRBV6-5 to TRBJ2-1, with 14 bases aligning to TRBD2. Germline loops: CDR1 MNHEY, CDR2 SVGAGI. CDR3 length equals 18 residues. The J segment lost 9 bases and the V segment lost 3 bases, leaving 13 bases of the junction unmatched. Here the CDR3 DNA reads TGTGCCAGCAGTTATCGACTAGCGGGAGGGCCATTATCAAGTGAGCAGTTCTTC. Protein product: CASSYRLAGGPLSSEQFF.

The chain combines TRBV6-1 with TRBJ2-1, with unresolved D. The tail of the sequence fits TRBJ2-7 better, so the J call may be wrong. This CDR3 comprises 12 residues. Germline loops: CDR1 MNHNS, CDR2 SASEGT. CDR3 nucleotide sequence: TGTGCCAGCAGTGACCCCTACAATGAGCAGTACTTC. Translated: CASSDPYNEQYF.